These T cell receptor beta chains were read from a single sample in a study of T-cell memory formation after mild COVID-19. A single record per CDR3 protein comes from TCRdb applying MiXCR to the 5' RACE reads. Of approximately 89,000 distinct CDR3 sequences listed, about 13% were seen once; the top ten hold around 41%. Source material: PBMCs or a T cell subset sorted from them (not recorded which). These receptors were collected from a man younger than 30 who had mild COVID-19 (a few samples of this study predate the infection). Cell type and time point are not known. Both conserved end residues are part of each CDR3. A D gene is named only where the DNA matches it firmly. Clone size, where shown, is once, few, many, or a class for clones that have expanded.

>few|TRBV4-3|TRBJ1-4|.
CASSQRTVAKEKLFF
TGCGCCAGCAGCCAGAGGACAGTAGCCAAGGAAAAACTGTTTTTT
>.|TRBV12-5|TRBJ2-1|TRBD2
CASGKGRGGGDEQFF
TGTGCTAGTGGAAAAGGAAGGGGCGGGGGAGATGAGCAGTTCTTC
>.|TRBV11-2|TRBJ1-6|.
CASRLLLGPYNSPLHF
TGTGCCAGCAGACTACTCCTGGGACCCTATAATTCACCCCTCCACTTT
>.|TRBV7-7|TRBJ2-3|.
CASSLALEGDTQYF
TGTGCCAGCAGCTTAGCCCTAGAGGGGGATACGCAGTATTTT
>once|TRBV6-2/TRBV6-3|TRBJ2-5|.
CASSRGLDWETQYF
TGTGCCAGCTCCAGGGGTTTAGATTGGGAGACCCAGTACTTC
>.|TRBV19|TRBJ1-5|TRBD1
CASSMGQGATPQHF
TGTGCCAGTAGTATGGGACAGGGGGCGACGCCCCAGCATTTT
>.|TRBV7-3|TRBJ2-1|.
CASSLFSRRDEQFF
TGTGCCAGCAGCTTATTTAGCAGGAGAGATGAGCAGTTCTTC
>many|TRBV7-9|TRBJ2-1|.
CASSLSGNEQFF
TGTGCCAGCAGTCTAAGCGGGAATGAGCAGTTCTTC
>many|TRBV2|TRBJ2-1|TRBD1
CASSGQGVYNEQFF
TGTGCCAGCAGCGGACAGGGGGTTTACAATGAGCAGTTCTTC
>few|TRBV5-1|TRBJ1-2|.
CASSLADKDYGYTF
TGCGCCAGCAGCTTGGCAGACAAGGACTATGGCTACACCTTC
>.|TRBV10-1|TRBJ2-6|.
CASSGPPDSSGANVLTF
TGCGCCAGCAGTGGACCCCCAGACAGCTCTGGGGCCAACGTCCTGACTTTC
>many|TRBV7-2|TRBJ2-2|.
CASSLAKRTGELFF
TGTGCCAGCAGCTTAGCTAAACGAACCGGGGAGCTGTTTTTT
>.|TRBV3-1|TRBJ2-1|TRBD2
CASSQDWGLAGAEQFF
TGTGCCAGCAGCCAAGATTGGGGACTAGCGGGGGCCGAGCAGTTCTTC
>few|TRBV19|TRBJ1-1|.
CASSQGRIEAFF
TGTGCCAGTAGCCAGGGACGGATTGAAGCTTTCTTT
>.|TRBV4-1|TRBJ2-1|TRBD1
CASSMRDRSSDEQFF
TGCGCCAGCAGCATGCGGGACAGGTCGAGCGATGAGCAGTTCTTC
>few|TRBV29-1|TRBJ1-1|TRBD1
CSVVTSTGAQEAFF
TGCAGCGTTGTTACATCCACAGGGGCGCAGGAAGCTTTCTTT